This T cell receptor (beta chain) comes out of a study of beta chain features in type 1 diabetes. Study results and limitations: Patients with Type 1 diabetes showed moderately but significantly shorter TCRB CDR3s in all four CD4+ subsets. Reads derived from cDNA could over-represent cells showing high TCR expression. Diminished insertions and augmented deletions at VDJ junctions characterized type 1 diabetes patients.

Via CD45RO/CCR7/CD25/CD127/CD95/CD27, cells of the CD4+ naive, central memory, regulatory and stem cell-like memory subsets were sorted. Expressed TCRB transcripts were sequenced because the isolated RNA had all been reverse transcribed beforehand. The data were produced by immunoSEQ multiplex PCR, yet TCRdb's version contains in-frame clones alone and is incomplete. The table includes some 270,000 clones, 9.5% to 13% detected once. Notes on this clone: What it binds is unknown.

This CDR3 has 18 amino acids. CDR1 and CDR2 (germline): LGHNA, YNFKEQ. The V and J ends lost 0 bases and 3 bases, in that order; junction bases with no gene match: 11. The sequencing input was naive CD4+ T cells from blood. The sequence came from a man between 25 and 39 years old with type 1 diabetes. V is TRBV4-2 and J is TRBJ1-2; 9 nucleotides match TRBD1. The CDR3 region has the DNA TGTGCCAGCAGCCAAGATAGATGGGGACAGGGTGTATACTATGGCTACACCTTC. It encodes CASSQDRWGQGVYYGYTF.